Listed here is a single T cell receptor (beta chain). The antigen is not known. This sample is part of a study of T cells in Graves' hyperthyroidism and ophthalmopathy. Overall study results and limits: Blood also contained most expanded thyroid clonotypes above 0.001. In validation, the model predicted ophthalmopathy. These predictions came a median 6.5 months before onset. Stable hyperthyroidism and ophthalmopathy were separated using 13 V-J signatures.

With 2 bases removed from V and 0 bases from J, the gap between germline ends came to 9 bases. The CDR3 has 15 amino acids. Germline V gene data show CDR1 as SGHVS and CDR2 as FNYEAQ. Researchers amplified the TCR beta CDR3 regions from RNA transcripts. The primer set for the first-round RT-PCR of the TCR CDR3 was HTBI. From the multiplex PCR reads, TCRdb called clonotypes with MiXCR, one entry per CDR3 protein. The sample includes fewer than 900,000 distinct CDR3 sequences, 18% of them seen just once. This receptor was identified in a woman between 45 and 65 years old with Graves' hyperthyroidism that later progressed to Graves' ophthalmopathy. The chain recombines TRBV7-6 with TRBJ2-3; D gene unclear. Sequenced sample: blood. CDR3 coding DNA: TGTGCCAGCAGCTTAAAGGTCAGGAGCACAGATACGCAGTATTTT. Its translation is CASSLKVRSTDTQYF.